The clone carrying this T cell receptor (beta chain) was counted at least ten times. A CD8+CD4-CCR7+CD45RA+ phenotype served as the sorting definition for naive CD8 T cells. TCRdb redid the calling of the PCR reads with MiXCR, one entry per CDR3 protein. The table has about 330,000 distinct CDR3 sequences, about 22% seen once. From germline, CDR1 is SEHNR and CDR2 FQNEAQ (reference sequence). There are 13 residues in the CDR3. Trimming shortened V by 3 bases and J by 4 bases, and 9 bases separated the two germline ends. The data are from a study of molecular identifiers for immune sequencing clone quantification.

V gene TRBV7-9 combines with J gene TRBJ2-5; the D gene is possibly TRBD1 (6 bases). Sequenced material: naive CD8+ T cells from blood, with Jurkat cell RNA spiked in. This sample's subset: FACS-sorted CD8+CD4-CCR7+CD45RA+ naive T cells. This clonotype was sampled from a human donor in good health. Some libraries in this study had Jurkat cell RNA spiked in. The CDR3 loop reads CASSLGASETQYF. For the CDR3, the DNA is TGTGCCAGCAGCTTGGGGGCTTCAGAGACCCAGTACTTC.